The 10 T cell receptor beta chains reported below all come from one sample, sequenced in a study of T cell responses to AZD1222 COVID-19 vaccine. TCRdb's copy holds only in-frame clones and misses some; the assay was immunoSEQ multiplex PCR. This table holds roughly 120,000 clones, around 87% found once. The sequencing used peripheral blood, collected 28 days after the second AZD1222 dose. These receptors were obtained from an adult who received the AZD1222 COVID-19 vaccine.

V is TRBV5-1 and J is TRBJ2-7, with D tentatively TRBD1 (6 bases). The CDR3 is made up of 14 amino acids. V shed 4 bases and J shed 5 bases, with 16 bases lying between them. CDR1 SGHRS and CDR2 YFSETQ come from the germline V gene. The CDR3 region has the DNA TGCGCCAGCAGCCTGCGGACAGCTTCGGACGAGCAGTACTTC. Amino acids: CASSLRTASDEQYF. The variable domain in full, with the rest retrieved from reference TRBV5-1 and TRBJ2-7, is KAGVTQTPRYLIKTRGQQVTLSCSPISGHRSVSWYQQTPGQGLQFLFEYFSETQRNKGNFPGRFSGRQFSNSRSEMNVSTLELGDSALYLCASSLRTASDEQYFGPGTRLTVT.

The V call is TRBV5-1, the J call TRBJ1-6; TRBD1 matches 10 bases. Unmatched junction bases numbered 2, after V lost 0 bases and J lost 5 bases. CDR3 length: 16 residues. Germline CDR1 SGHRS, CDR2 YFSETQ. This chain's CDR3 is CASSLGTGGDNSPLHF. For the CDR3, the DNA is TGCGCCAGCAGCTTGGGGACAGGGGGGGATAATTCACCCCTCCACTTT.

J is TRBJ2-7 and V is TRBV4-3; D possibly corresponds to TRBD1 (5 bases). Trimming stripped 1 base from V and 3 bases from J, with 16 bases between. Per the germline V gene, CDR1 is LGHNA and CDR2 is YSLEER. The CDR3 length is 16 residues. As DNA, the CDR3 is TGCGCCAGCAGCCAAGGGTCTGCGGCAGGGATCTACGAGCAGTACTTC. This translates into CASSQGSAAGIYEQYF.

The V gene is TRBV5-1, the J gene TRBJ2-3; 7 bases fit TRBD1. The V gene's germline CDR1 is SGHRS and CDR2 YFSETQ. CDR3 length: 15 amino acids. V lost 1 base and J lost 2; bases outside the gene matches: 4. In DNA form, the CDR3 reads TGCGCCAGCAGCTTGACAGGGGTCCCCACAGATACGCAGTATTTT. This gives the protein CASSLTGVPTDTQYF.

V is TRBV7-6 and J is TRBJ1-1, with a weak D call TRBD1 (5 bases). V was shortened by 4 bases and J by 1 base, with 7 bases between the two germline ends. The CDR3 spans 13 residues. CDR1 is SGHVS, CDR2 FNYEAQ, per germline. The CDR3 sequence: CASSYDRNTEAFF. CDR3 sequence (DNA): TGTGCCAGCAGCTATGACAGGAACACTGAAGCTTTCTTT.

V gene TRBV2 combines with J gene TRBJ2-7, with 9 nucleotides matching TRBD1. The V and J ends lost 6 bases and 0 bases, in that order; junction bases with no gene match: 6. The length of the CDR3 is 15 residues. Germline V gene sequence: CDR1 SNHLY, CDR2 FYNNEI. This CDR3 is CASSPQGAYSYEQYF. The CDR3 DNA reads as TGTGCCAGCAGCCCACAGGGGGCTTACTCCTACGAGCAGTACTTC.

The chain carries TRBV6-6 and TRBJ1-3; 7 positions match TRBD1. Germline V CDR1 and CDR2: MNHNY, SVGAGI (reference sequence). V lost 6 bases and J lost 1; bases outside the gene matches: 9. This CDR3 has 16 residues. The CDR3 DNA sequence: TGTGCCAGCAGCGACCAAGGGGGCCGGTCTGGAAACACCATATATTTT. Amino acid sequence: CASSDQGGRSGNTIYF.

V usage is TRBV6-1 and J usage is TRBJ1-2; D is ambiguous. The germline CDR1 and CDR2 sequences are MNHNS and SASEGT. The ends were cut back, 1 base at V and 4 bases at J, with 7 bases in the middle. CDR3 size: 13 residues. In nucleotides, the CDR3 is TGTGCCAGCAGTGAAGTACAGTCCTATGGCTACACCTTC. Encoded protein: CASSEVQSYGYTF.

This rearrangement joins TRBV9 to TRBJ1-2, with unresolved D. Looked up from germline, CDR1 is SGDLS and CDR2 is YYNGEE. CDR3 length: 15 residues. Trimming stripped 3 bases from V and 1 base from J, with 13 bases between. The CDR3 spells CASSAPPHDNYGYTF. The CDR3 bases are TGTGCCAGCAGCGCCCCCCCACACGATAACTATGGCTACACCTTC.

V gene TRBV5-8 combines with J gene TRBJ1-6, with D perhaps matching TRBD1 (6 bases). CDR1 is SGHTS and CDR2 is YDEGEE in the germline V gene. V lost 2 bases and J 7 bases, leaving 10 bases between the germline ends. This CDR3 is built from 14 residues. The DNA of the CDR3 is TGTGCCAGCAGCTTAGGACAGAGAAATTCACCCCTCCACTTT. It translates to CASSLGQRNSPLHF.